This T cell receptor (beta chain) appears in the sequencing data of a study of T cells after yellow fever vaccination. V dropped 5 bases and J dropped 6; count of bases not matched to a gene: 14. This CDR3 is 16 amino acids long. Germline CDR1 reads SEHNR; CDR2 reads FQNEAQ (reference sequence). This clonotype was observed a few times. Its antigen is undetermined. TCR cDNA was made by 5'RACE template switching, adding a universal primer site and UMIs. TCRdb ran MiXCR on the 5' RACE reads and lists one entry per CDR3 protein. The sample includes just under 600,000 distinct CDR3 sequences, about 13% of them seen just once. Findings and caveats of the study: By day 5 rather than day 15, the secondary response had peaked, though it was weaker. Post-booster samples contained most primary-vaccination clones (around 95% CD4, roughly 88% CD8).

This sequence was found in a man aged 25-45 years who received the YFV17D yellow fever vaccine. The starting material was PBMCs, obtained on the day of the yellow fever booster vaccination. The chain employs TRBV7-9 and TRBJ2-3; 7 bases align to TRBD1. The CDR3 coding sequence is TGTGCCAGCAGCGCCCAGGGGGTGCCCCCCGTGGATACGCAGTATTTT. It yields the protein CASSAQGVPPVDTQYF.